Included here is one T cell receptor beta chain sequence, with context. Trimming took off 3 bases at V and 10 bases at J, with 25 bases between the two ends. CDR1 and CDR2 (germline): LNHNV, YYDKDF (reference sequence). The length of the CDR3 is 18 residues. The entry originates in a study of Graves' ophthalmopathy and Graves' hyperthyroidism. RNA transcripts yielded amplified TCR beta CDR3 regions. Following a first-round RT-PCR that used HTBI primers, a second-round multiplex PCR was carried out. One entry per CDR3 protein, called by TCRdb with MiXCR from the multiplex PCR reads. This repertoire shows hundreds of thousands of distinct CDR3 sequences, approximately 42% found once; its top ten account for less than 50%.

What was sequenced was peripheral blood. The TCR originated in an adult man with Graves' ophthalmopathy. This chain uses TRBV15 with TRBJ1-6; the D gene is possibly TRBD1 (5 bases). The CDR3 is CATSRDPLQGNWDSPLHF. CDR3 DNA: TGTGCCACCAGCAGGGACCCTCTCCAGGGAAATTGGGACTCACCCCTCCACTTT.